This paragraph reports one T cell receptor beta chain. Antigen unknown. The data were produced by immunoSEQ multiplex PCR, yet TCRdb's version contains in-frame clones alone and is incomplete. The profile shows 20,000 to 25,000 clones, 81% of them singletons. This CDR3 contains 14 residues. V was clipped by 5 bases and J by 5 bases; unmatched bases: 7. Germline V lookup: CDR1 SEHNR, CDR2 FQNEAQ (reference sequence). The data are from a study of OX40 agonist ivuxolimab in advanced cancers. Study summary: Given to patients was ivuxolimab, an agonistic anti-OX40 (CD134) antibody. Hepatocellular carcinoma, melanoma, renal cell or head and neck cancer occurred in dose-escalation patients. Study outcomes and limitations: With doses of 0.1 to 3.0 mg/kg, CD4+ and CD8+ blood T cells had undergone clonal expansion by week 6.

J is TRBJ2-7 and V is TRBV7-9, with TRBD2 identical over 9 bases. This clonotype was obtained from an adult with an advanced solid tumor such as melanoma, head and neck, liver or kidney cancer. Source: CD4+ or CD8+ T cells sorted from blood, taken in a trial of the OX40 agonist ivuxolimab. The CDR3 DNA reads as TGTGCCAGCAGCGCACCGGGACTAGCTAACGAGCAGTACTTC. It encodes CASSAPGLANEQYF.